The 18 T cell receptor beta chains in this list originate from one sample, sequenced in a study of blood T cell repertoires in COVID-19. The table came from immunoSEQ multiplex PCR; TCRdb's copy has only in-frame clones and leaves some out. Of tens of thousands of clones listed, approximately 82% are singletons. Sequencing used peripheral blood. These receptors were obtained from a human donor in a cohort sampled during active COVID-19.

CDR3 region: CASSSLDREPDTQYF. Here the CDR3 DNA reads TGTGCCAGCAGCTCCCTGGACAGGGAGCCAGATACGCAGTATTTT. The rearrangement links TRBV13 to TRBJ2-3, with TRBD1 identical over 8 bases. V lost 4 bases, J lost 4 bases, and 7 bases stayed unmatched. This CDR3 has 15 residues. Germline values: CDR1 PRHDT, CDR2 FYEKMQ (reference sequence). Together with reference TRBV13 and TRBJ2-3, the CDR3 gives the full variable domain: AAGVIQSPRHLIKEKRETATLKCYPIPRHDTVYWYQQGPGQDPQFLISFYEKMQSDKGSIPDRFSAQQFSDYHSELNMSSLELGDSALYFCASSSLDREPDTQYFGPGTRLTVL.

The chain combines TRBV14 with TRBJ1-1; D is possibly TRBD1 (5 bases). Germline V gene sequence: CDR1 SGHDN, CDR2 FVKESK. V lost 2 bases to trimming and J lost 1 base, with 11 bases between them. This CDR3 spans 15 amino acids. In DNA form, the CDR3 reads TGTGCCAGCAGCCAACAGGGTCTGCGGAACACTGAAGCTTTCTTT. This sequence encodes CASSQQGLRNTEAFF.

The chain uses TRBV6-5 and TRBJ1-5; weak D call: TRBD1 (6 bases). CDR1 is MNHEY, CDR2 SVGAGI, per germline. CDR3 length: 16 amino acids. V lost 4 bases and J 9 bases, leaving 22 bases between the germline ends. CDR3 protein: CASSSAGQGKSMPQHF. CDR3 bases: TGTGCCAGCAGTTCAGCGGGGCAGGGGAAATCCATGCCCCAGCATTTT.

This chain uses TRBV10-3 with TRBJ2-7, with TRBD1 identical over 10 bases. Looked up from germline, CDR1 is ENHRY and CDR2 is SYGVKD. The CDR3 consists of 13 residues. CDR3 nucleotides: TGTGCATCAGGACAGGGGGGTGAGTTCGAGCAGTACTTC. This codes for CASGQGGEFEQYF.

The genes are TRBV7-9 and TRBJ2-1, with 8 bases aligning to TRBD1. V was pared by 5 bases and J by 5 bases, with 5 bases of the junction left unmatched. The germline gives CDR1 SEHNR, CDR2 FQNEAQ (reference sequence). This CDR3 is built from 14 residues. The CDR3 spells CASSVGTGHNEQFF. The CDR3 bases are TGTGCCAGCAGCGTCGGGACAGGACACAATGAGCAGTTCTTC.

The CDR3 coding sequence is TGTGCCAGCAGCTCCGGGACTAACAAAAACACAGATACGCAGTATTTT. It is translated as CASSSGTNKNTDTQYF. The J gene is TRBJ2-3, the V gene TRBV11-3, with 7 bases lining up with TRBD2. Germline V gene data show CDR1 as SGHNT and CDR2 as YENEEA. There are 16 residues in the CDR3. V shed 4 bases and J 2 bases; nucleotides not matched to a gene: 9.

This chain joins TRBV21-1 and TRBJ2-5; the tabulated D call, TRBD2, remains unverified against the DNA. TRBV21-1 has pseudogene status. This CDR3 is built from 17 residues. The CDR3 coding sequence is TGTGCCAGCAGCAAAGGGGGAGGGCAGCACCAACAAGAGACCCAGTACTTC. This sequence encodes CASSKGGGQHQQETQYF.

The rearrangement joins TRBV7-9 to TRBJ1-1, with 7 bases identical to TRBD1. J gave up 1 base and V 5 bases, and 16 bases lay outside the gene matches. Germline lookup yields CDR1 SEHNR and CDR2 FQNEAQ (reference sequence). The CDR3 runs to 18 residues. In DNA, the CDR3 is TGTGCCAGCAGCCACCCGACAGGGACGGCGGTAACGAACACTGAAGCTTTCTTT. Residues: CASSHPTGTAVTNTEAFF.

The chain recombines TRBV7-9 with TRBJ1-2; D possibly corresponds to TRBD1 (6 bases). V gave up 5 bases and J gave up 8 bases, with 15 bases separating them. From germline, CDR1 is SEHNR and CDR2 FQNEAQ (reference sequence). This CDR3 is 13 amino acids long. The CDR3, as DNA: TGTGCCAGCAGCCATTCGGGGGGCTGGGGCTACACCTTC. It encodes CASSHSGGWGYTF.

The genes are TRBV27 and TRBJ1-5; D is possibly TRBD1 (5 bases). CDR1 and CDR2 from the germline V gene are MNHEY and SMNVEV (reference sequence). Trimming removed 6 bases from V and 0 bases from J, with 9 bases in between. The CDR3 extends over 14 amino acids. This chain's CDR3 is CASSGHYSNQPQHF. The CDR3 DNA follows: TGTGCCAGCAGCGGACATTATAGCAATCAGCCCCAGCATTTT.

This clone was observed a handful of times. CDR3 in DNA: TGTGCCAGCAGCTTGGCCCAAAGGAGGACTGAAGCTTTCTTT. Translating gives CASSLAQRRTEAFF. This rearrangement joins TRBV5-4 to TRBJ1-1; no definite D call. Germline CDR1 reads SGHNT; CDR2 reads YYREEE (reference sequence). V lost 0 bases to trimming and J lost 5 bases, with 11 bases between them. This CDR3 is 14 amino acids long.

V usage is TRBV12-3 or TRBV12-4 and J usage is TRBJ1-2, with D maybe TRBD1 (6 bases). Deletions cut 4 bases from V and 4 bases from J, with 10 bases between. This CDR3 comprises 13 residues. The CDR3 DNA reads as TGTGCCAGCAGTTGGGAGGGGGGCTATGGCTACACCTTC. Encoded protein: CASSWEGGYGYTF.

This clone occurred once. The rearrangement joins TRBV7-8 to TRBJ2-3; 14 positions agree with TRBD2. The germline CDR1 and CDR2 sequences are SGHVS and FQNEAQ. V lost 0 bases to trimming and J lost 5 bases; unmatched junction nucleotides: 1. This CDR3 comprises 16 residues. As DNA, the CDR3 is TGTGCCAGCAGCTTAGCGACTAGCGGGGGGGGAGATACGCAGTATTTT. It codes for CASSLATSGGGDTQYF.

This clone was recorded once. The rearrangement uses TRBV5-1 and TRBJ1-1; 7 bases align to TRBD1. The CDR3 has 12 residues. The junction had 4 bases not matched to a gene; V was cut back by 4 bases and J by 7 bases. The germline gives CDR1 SGHRS, CDR2 YFSETQ. CDR3 residues: CASSRTGGEAFF. DNA of the CDR3: TGCGCCAGCAGCCGGACAGGAGGTGAAGCTTTCTTT.

The V gene is TRBV2, the J gene TRBJ1-1; tentative D call: TRBD1 (6 bases). The CDR3 is 11 residues long. V lost 6 bases to trimming and J lost 10 bases, with 12 bases between them. The germline V gene encodes CDR1 SNHLY and CDR2 FYNNEI. CDR3 bases: TGTGCCAGCAGCAGGGGTCGTGGAGCTTTCTTT. It encodes CASSRGRGAFF.

This clone has only a few counts. This chain uses TRBV20-1 with TRBJ2-7; D remains unclear. Germline V gene sequence: CDR1 DFQATT, CDR2 SNEGSKA (reference sequence). This CDR3 is built from 11 residues. V was cut by 4 bases and J by 1 base, with 5 bases left in between. The CDR3 sequence is CSATRSYEQYF. The DNA for the CDR3 is TGCAGTGCTACCAGGTCCTACGAGCAGTACTTC.

CDR3 loop: CSVENSGTLETQYF. The CDR3 DNA reads as TGCAGCGTTGAAAATAGCGGCACACTTGAGACCCAGTACTTC. The V gene is TRBV29-1, the J gene TRBJ2-5; D may be TRBD2 (6 bases). V was cut by 2 bases and J by 5 bases, with 15 bases left in between. CDR1 is SQVTM and CDR2 is ANQGSEA in the germline V gene. The length of the CDR3 is 14 residues.

The chain employs TRBV6-2 or TRBV6-3 and TRBJ1-1; D is ambiguous. Germline V gives CDR1 MNHEY, CDR2 SVGEGT. The CDR3 extends over 12 amino acids. The ends were cut back, 2 bases at V and 11 bases at J, with 12 bases in the middle. Here the CDR3 DNA reads TGTGCCAGCAGTTACAGAGGGTTCCAGGCTTTCTTT. Protein sequence: CASSYRGFQAFF.